The rows below give T cell receptor beta chains drawn from one sample of a study of blood T cell repertoires in COVID-19. Libraries were prepared by immunoSEQ multiplex PCR; TCRdb keeps only in-frame clonotypes and omits some of them. The sample includes about 58,000 clones, about 91% of them seen just once. The sample taken for sequencing was peripheral blood. The receptors were gathered from a woman aged 55-75 years with active COVID-19. Each CDR3 is given with its conserved first and last residue. The D gene is left open where the match is weak. Size is omitted from some rows. Given values are once, few, many or a class for expanded clones.

NA,TRBJ2-5,TRBV6-1,NA,TGTGCCAGCAGTGAAGCGCGGGGGCCTCAAGAGACCCAGTACTTC,CASSEARGPQETQYF
TRBD1,TRBJ1-2,TRBV6-5,NA,TGTGCCAGCAGTTACTCGGGGACAGTTTCTAACTATGGCTACACCTTC,CASSYSGTVSNYGYTF
NA,TRBJ2-5,TRBV4-3,NA,TGCGCCAGCAGCCAGGACAGAGGGACCCAGTACTTC,CASSQDRGTQYF
NA,TRBJ2-1,TRBV12-3/TRBV12-4,NA,TGTGCCAGCAGTTTCGGTCTCAATGAGCAGTTCTTC,CASSFGLNEQFF
NA,TRBJ1-3,TRBV7-9,NA,TGTGCCAGCAGCTTATTGGGGCGAGCCAGCTCTGGAAACACCATATATTTT,CASSLLGRASSGNTIYF
NA,TRBJ1-5,TRBV6-2/TRBV6-3,NA,TGTGCCAGCAGTCCCGGACAGAGGCAGCCCCAGCATTTT,CASSPGQRQPQHF
NA,TRBJ2-3,TRBV7-9,NA,TGTGCCAGCAGCGCGGGGTTGGGCGGAGGCACAGATACGCAGTATTTT,CASSAGLGGGTDTQYF
NA,TRBJ2-1,TRBV29-1,NA,TGCAGCGTTGGGCCGGAGCAGTTCTTC,CSVGPEQFF
NA,TRBJ2-7,TRBV5-1,NA,TGCGCCAGCAGCTTGGGGTCCCTATCCTACGAGCAGTACTTC,CASSLGSLSYEQYF
TRBD1,TRBJ1-5,TRBV13,NA,TGTGCCAGCAGCTTGGCGGGACAGGGAGGAGGTCAGCCCCAGCATTTT,CASSLAGQGGGQPQHF
TRBD1,TRBJ1-6,TRBV27,NA,TGTGCCAGCAGGACACAGGGGAATTCACCCCTCCACTTT,CASRTQGNSPLHF
NA,TRBJ2-2,TRBV18,NA,TGTGCCAGCTCAATACAGGGAACCGGGGAGCTGTTTTTT,CASSIQGTGELFF
TRBD1,TRBJ1-4,TRBV4-2,NA,TGTGCCAGCAGCCAGGCCGGGACAGGGGGGGAAAAACTGTTTTTT,CASSQAGTGGEKLFF
TRBD2,TRBJ2-5,TRBV2,few,TGTGCCAGCAGGCTAGCGGGGGGGTTGGTTGAGACCCAGTACTTC,CASRLAGGLVETQYF
TRBD1,TRBJ1-2,TRBV10-3,NA,TGTGCCATCAGAGTTCCGGGACAGATGAACTATGGCTACACCTTC,CAIRVPGQMNYGYTF
NA,TRBJ1-1,TRBV5-8,NA,TGTGCCAGCAGCTTGGGCCAGGGTAGAGCTACTGAAGCTTTCTTT,CASSLGQGRATEAFF
NA,TRBJ1-2,TRBV7-2,NA,TGTGCCAGCAGCCGGCAGGTAGCTAACTATGGCTACACCTTC,CASSRQVANYGYTF
NA,TRBJ2-5,TRBV2,NA,TGTGCCAGCAGTGACCGCAGGTATCAAGAGACCCAGTACTTC,CASSDRRYQETQYF
NA,TRBJ1-2,TRBV9,few,TGTGCCAGCAGCGTAGCTAGGGGAGGGTATGGTGGCTACACCTTC,CASSVARGGYGGYTF
TRBD2,TRBJ2-1,TRBV9,NA,TGTGCCAGCAGTCGCGGGGGTGAGCAGTTCTTC,CASSRGGEQFF
TRBD2,TRBJ2-5,TRBV6-1,NA,TGTGCCAGCAGTGAAGCGCGGGTCGGGCTAGCGGGGGGACGGGAGACCCAGTACTTC,CASSEARVGLAGGRETQYF
TRBD1,TRBJ1-2,TRBV5-8,NA,TGTGCCAGCAAAAGGGGGCCCTCTAACTATGGCTACACCTTC,CASKRGPSNYGYTF
TRBD1,TRBJ1-1,TRBV11-2,NA,TGTGCCAGCAGCTTAGGACAGGGGAACACTGAAGCTTTCTTT,CASSLGQGNTEAFF
NA,TRBJ2-5,TRBV5-1,NA,TGCGCCAGCAGCTTGGCCGGAGAAGGGAGGCTGGGAGAGACCCAGTACTTC,CASSLAGEGRLGETQYF
NA,TRBJ1-4,TRBV10-3,NA,TGTGCCATCAGTGGACAGAATGAAAAACTGTTTTTT,CAISGQNEKLFF
TRBD2,TRBJ2-6,TRBV5-6,NA,TGTGCCAGCAGCTATCTTTCCCAACTTGGGGGGGCTGGGGCCAACGTCCTGACTTTC,CASSYLSQLGGAGANVLTF
TRBD2,TRBJ2-2,TRBV7-8,NA,TGTGCCAGCACAGGACTAGCGGGGACCACCGGGGAGCTGTTTTTT,CASTGLAGTTGELFF
NA,TRBJ2-2,TRBV7-3,once,TGTGCCAGCAGCTTACGGGCGACGGGAGCGAACACCGGGGAGCTGTTTTTT,CASSLRATGANTGELFF
TRBD1,TRBJ2-7,TRBV7-6,NA,TGTGCCAGCAGCCCGGGGACAGGGGAAGGACTACGCGAGCAGTACTTC,CASSPGTGEGLREQYF
TRBD2,TRBJ2-5,TRBV9,NA,TGTGCCAGCAGCGTAGTGGCTAGCGGGGGGGCGGAGGAGACCCAGTACTTC,CASSVVASGGAEETQYF
NA,TRBJ2-5,TRBV2,NA,TGTGCCAGCAGGCCCCCCACGCGGACCCAGTACTTC,CASRPPTRTQYF
TRBD1,TRBJ1-5,TRBV19,NA,TGTGCCAGTAGAACGAACAGGGGGCTCCAGCCCCAGCATTTT,CASRTNRGLQPQHF
TRBD1,TRBJ1-1,TRBV4-1,NA,TGCGCCAGCAGCCAAGATACAGGGGGCTACACTGAAGCTTTCTTT,CASSQDTGGYTEAFF
NA,TRBJ1-4,TRBV10-3,NA,TGTGCCATCAGAACGGAGCTCGAAAAACTGTTTTTT,CAIRTELEKLFF
TRBD1,TRBJ1-2,TRBV11-2,NA,TGTGCCAGCAGCCCTGATAGGGGGCGCGGGATGGGCGGCTACACCTTC,CASSPDRGRGMGGYTF
NA,TRBJ2-1,TRBV7-3,NA,TGTGCCAGCAGCGCCGCGCAGGGGGGCCATATCAATGAGCAGTTCTTC,CASSAAQGGHINEQFF
TRBD1,TRBJ2-5,TRBV11-1,once,TGTGCCAGCAGCTCGGGACAGTTCCAAGAGACCCAGTACTTC,CASSSGQFQETQYF
TRBD2,TRBJ2-5,TRBV7-3,once,TGTGCCAGCAGCTTAGGAGCGGGGGGACTAGAGACCCAGTACTTC,CASSLGAGGLETQYF
NA,TRBJ1-1,TRBV5-1,NA,TGCGCCAGCAGCCTTAAGAACACTGAAGCTTTCTTT,CASSLKNTEAFF
NA,TRBJ2-3,TRBV24-1,once,TGTGCCACCAGTGGCGGGTGGAGCGCAGATACGCAGTATTTT,CATSGGWSADTQYF
NA,TRBJ1-4,TRBV2,NA,TGTGCCAGCAGTCCCGGGGAGGAAAAACTGTTTTTT,CASSPGEEKLFF
TRBD1,TRBJ1-4,TRBV4-3,NA,TGCGCCAGCAGCCAGGGGGACAGGGGGCAGGAAAAACTGTTTTTT,CASSQGDRGQEKLFF
TRBD1,TRBJ2-3,TRBV19,NA,TGTGCCAGTAGTATAACCGGGACAGGGAGAATCGGTTTACGCGCAGATACGCAGTATTTT,CASSITGTGRIGLRADTQYF
TRBD1,TRBJ1-5,TRBV6-5,NA,TGTGCCAGCAGCAGGACAGGGCCGGTTCAGCCCCAGCATTTT,CASSRTGPVQPQHF
TRBD2,TRBJ2-7,TRBV5-4,NA,TGTGCCAGCAGCCCGGGGGGGAGGCCCTACGAGCAGTACTTC,CASSPGGRPYEQYF
NA,TRBJ1-1,TRBV5-1,NA,TGCGCCAGCAGCTACAACACACAGAACACTGAAGCTTTCTTT,CASSYNTQNTEAFF
NA,TRBJ2-1,TRBV7-2,NA,TGTGCCAGCAGCTTAGATGTGACTATTGGCAATGAGCAGTTCTTC,CASSLDVTIGNEQFF
NA,TRBJ1-3,TRBV11-1,once,TGTGCCAGCAGCTTTGGGGAGTTCTCTGGAAACACCATATATTTT,CASSFGEFSGNTIYF
NA,TRBJ1-2,TRBV5-5,NA,TGTGCCAGCAGCTTCGAACCTCGGGGGAACTATGGCTACACCTTC,CASSFEPRGNYGYTF
TRBD1,TRBJ1-2,TRBV6-5,NA,TGTGCCAGCAGTTCGGCAGGGGGCAATCACTATGGCTACACCTTC,CASSSAGGNHYGYTF
NA,TRBJ2-1,TRBV5-5,NA,TGTGCCAGCAGCTTGGCTCCAGGCAGGGCCAGGGGTGAGCAGTTCTTC,CASSLAPGRARGEQFF
TRBD2,TRBJ2-5,TRBV7-2,NA,TGTGCCAGCAGCTTAACTAGCGGGGTAGTAGATGGGAAAGAGACCCAGTACTTC,CASSLTSGVVDGKETQYF
TRBD2,TRBJ2-1,TRBV2,once,TGTGCCAGCAGCCCCCTTCTAGCGGGGGGGCGGAATGAGCAGTTCTTC,CASSPLLAGGRNEQFF
NA,TRBJ1-4,TRBV6-5,NA,TGTGCCAGCAGTTACGGGGGGACCACAACTAATGAAAAACTGTTTTTT,CASSYGGTTTNEKLFF
NA,TRBJ2-2,TRBV11-3,NA,TGTGCCAGCAGCTTAGATCGGTACACCGGGGAGCTGTTTTTT,CASSLDRYTGELFF